The 18 T cell receptor beta chains presented below share a single source sample, sequenced in a study of blood T cell repertoires in COVID-19. TCRdb's copy holds only in-frame clones and misses some; the assay was immunoSEQ multiplex PCR. The data show under 300,000 clones, approximately 90% seen once. Sample: PBMCs or T cells enriched from blood (not recorded which). All receptors derive from a woman in her twenties or thirties with acute COVID-19.

This chain uses TRBV27 with TRBJ2-7; 9 bases agree with TRBD2. V shed 0 bases, J shed 6 bases, and the junction held 3 bases outside the gene matches. Germline V gives CDR1 MNHEY, CDR2 SMNVEV (reference sequence). This CDR3 has 14 residues. The CDR3 sequence: CASSLSGGRGEQYF. In DNA form, the CDR3 reads TGTGCCAGCAGTTTATCCGGCGGGAGGGGCGAGCAGTACTTC.

This chain connects TRBV3-1 (or the pseudogene TRBV3-2) to TRBJ2-2, with unresolved D. The CDR3 is made up of 14 amino acids. The germline V gene has CDR1 LGHDT and CDR2 YNNKEL (reference sequence). With 0 bases removed from V and 5 bases from J, the gap between germline ends came to 7 bases. CDR3 DNA: TGTGCCAGCAGCCAAGATCGGGTAACCGGGGAGCTGTTTTTT. Translation: CASSQDRVTGELFF.

This chain connects TRBV18 to TRBJ1-4, with 7 bases that match TRBD1. Per the germline V gene, CDR1 is KGHSH and CDR2 is LQKENI. The ends lost 2 bases at V and 8 bases at J; junction bases unmatched: 8. The CDR3 contains 15 residues. The CDR3 bases are TGTGCCAGCTCACCAACGACAGGGTTGGAAGAAAAACTGTTTTTT. It is translated as CASSPTTGLEEKLFF.

The gene calls are TRBV27 and TRBJ1-1; perhaps TRBD1 as D (5 bases). The CDR3 covers 15 residues. Germline CDR1 and CDR2: MNHEY and SMNVEV (reference sequence). Deletions cut 0 bases from V and 3 bases from J, with 11 bases between. The CDR3, as DNA: TGTGCCAGCAGTTTATCAAGGGGCCTTCACACTGAAGCTTTCTTT. Translating it yields CASSLSRGLHTEAFF.

The rearrangement joins TRBV12-3 or TRBV12-4 to TRBJ1-4, with 9 bases aligning to TRBD1. CDR3 length equals 13 residues. With 8 bases clipped from V and 7 bases from J, the junction kept 5 bases outside the gene matches. The CDR3 is CASGTGPAEKLFF. The CDR3 region has the DNA TGTGCCAGCGGGACAGGGCCGGCTGAAAAACTGTTTTTT.

The chain joins TRBV3-1 (or the pseudogene TRBV3-2) to TRBJ2-2; 8 bases agree with TRBD1. V lost 4 bases and J lost 3; bases outside the gene matches: 10. This CDR3 spans 17 amino acids. In germline, CDR1 is LGHDT, CDR2 YNNKEL (reference sequence). The CDR3 sequence is CASSPRGRQGYTGELFF. DNA for the CDR3: TGTGCCAGCAGCCCCAGAGGGAGACAGGGGTACACCGGGGAGCTGTTTTTT.

The sample holds a few counts of this clone. The chain links TRBV18 to TRBJ2-2; TRBD2 agrees at 9 bases. This CDR3 contains 15 residues. CDR1 is KGHSH and CDR2 is LQKENI in the germline V gene. The V and J ends lost 8 bases and 2 bases, in that order; junction bases with no gene match: 6. The CDR3 bases are TGTGCCAGCACCTGGCGGGAGGGAAACACCGGGGAGCTGTTTTTT. Amino acid sequence: CASTWREGNTGELFF.

The chain carries TRBV20-1 and TRBJ2-7; unclear D gene. Per the germline V gene, CDR1 is DFQATT and CDR2 is SNEGSKA (reference sequence). CDR3 length: 14 residues. V shed 3 bases and J shed 0 bases, with 12 bases lying between them. The CDR3: CSASPPGGSYEQYF. The DNA of the CDR3 is TGCAGTGCTAGTCCTCCCGGTGGCTCCTACGAGCAGTACTTC.

This chain joins TRBV6-1 and TRBJ1-6; D not certain. V was shortened by 3 bases and J by 7 bases, with 22 bases between the two germline ends. Germline loops: CDR1 MNHNS, CDR2 SASEGT. The CDR3 is made up of 18 amino acids. The CDR3 protein is CASSEKPEALAGNSPLHF. As DNA, the CDR3 is TGTGCCAGCAGTGAGAAGCCAGAGGCCCTGGCTGGGAATTCACCCCTCCACTTT.

The V and J genes are TRBV28 and TRBJ2-2, with D maybe TRBD1 (5 bases). The V end lost 2 bases, the J end lost 8 bases, and 12 bases lay between the germline ends. Germline values: CDR1 MDHEN, CDR2 SYDVKM. The CDR3 contains 14 residues. CDR3 DNA sequence: TGTGCCAGCAGTTTACTCAGGGTAGAGGGGGAGCTGTTTTTT. This encodes CASSLLRVEGELFF.

The gene calls are TRBV19 and TRBJ2-2, with 7 bases matching TRBD1. V gave up 2 bases and J gave up 4 bases; unmatched junction bases: 7. CDR1 is LNHDA and CDR2 is SQIVND in the germline V gene (reference sequence). The length of the CDR3 is 16 residues. CDR3 sequence (DNA): TGTGCCAGTAGTATATCAGGGACAGATAGCACCGGGGAGCTGTTTTTT. It is translated as CASSISGTDSTGELFF.

V is TRBV6-6 and J is TRBJ2-7; D is unresolved. The CDR3 runs to 12 residues. Trimming removed 5 bases from V and 0 bases from J, with 5 bases in between. CDR1 is MNHNY, CDR2 SVGAGI, per germline (reference sequence). CDR3 region: CASSTASYEQYF. CDR3 in DNA: TGTGCCAGCAGTACAGCCTCCTACGAGCAGTACTTC.

This clone was found a few times. The chain couples TRBV19 to TRBJ2-7; 9 nucleotides agree with TRBD1. Germline trimming cut 6 bases from V and 0 bases from J; bases unmatched to any gene: 0. CDR1 is LNHDA and CDR2 is SQIVND in the germline V gene (reference sequence). The CDR3 totals 13 residues. The CDR3 loop is CASRTGGSYEQYF. CDR3 in DNA: TGTGCCAGTAGGACAGGGGGCTCCTACGAGCAGTACTTC.

This clone counts as medium-sized. V usage is TRBV6-4 and J usage is TRBJ2-3; 11 bases match TRBD2. Germline V gene data show CDR1 as MRHNA and CDR2 as SNTAGT. There are 15 residues in the CDR3. V was clipped by 6 bases and J by 1 base; unmatched bases: 3. The CDR3 region is CASSLTSGGTDTQYF. CDR3 DNA sequence: TGTGCCAGCAGCTTGACTAGCGGGGGCACAGATACGCAGTATTTT.

This clone was seen more than once but under ten times. The chain carries TRBV12-3 or TRBV12-4 and TRBJ1-5; D is unresolved. The V end lost 4 bases, the J end lost 6 bases, and 7 bases lay between the germline ends. CDR3 length: 12 amino acids. DNA for the CDR3: TGTGCCAGCAGTTCCGAGGGTCAGCCCCAGCATTTT. Translation: CASSSEGQPQHF.

The CDR3 DNA is TGCAGCGTTGGGCGGACAGGGGGAAGCGAGCAGTACTTC. Protein product: CSVGRTGGSEQYF. This rearrangement joins TRBV29-1 to TRBJ2-7; TRBD1 agrees at 10 bases. Germline V gives CDR1 SQVTM, CDR2 ANQGSEA. The CDR3 is 13 residues long. Losses at the gene ends were 4 bases for V and 6 bases for J; bases not matched to a gene: 6.

The rearrangement joins TRBV9 to TRBJ1-1, with 9 bases matching TRBD1. V shed 0 bases and J 5 bases; nucleotides not matched to a gene: 11. Germline V gene data show CDR1 as SGDLS and CDR2 as YYNGEE. This CDR3 is built from 17 residues. The CDR3 nucleotides read TGTGCCAGCAGCGTAGATCCCACAGGGGGCATGAGGACTGAAGCTTTCTTT. Translating gives CASSVDPTGGMRTEAFF. The full variable domain, completed using reference TRBV9 and TRBJ1-1, is DSGVTQTPKHLITATGQRVTLRCSPRSGDLSVYWYQQSLDQGLQFLIQYYNGEERAKGNILERFSAQQFPDLHSELNLSSLELGDSALYFCASSVDPTGGMRTEAFFGQGTRLTVV.

The V call is TRBV5-4, the J call TRBJ2-5, with 9 positions matching TRBD1. Germline V CDR1 and CDR2: SGHNT, YYREEE (reference sequence). Trimming at V came to 4 bases and at J to 2 bases, leaving 6 bases not matched to a gene. The CDR3 is 15 amino acids. This CDR3 is CASSEGQGRQETQYF. Here the CDR3 DNA reads TGTGCCAGCAGCGAGGGACAGGGACGGCAAGAGACCCAGTACTTC. Filled out from reference TRBV5-4 and TRBJ2-5, the complete variable domain reads ETGVTQSPTHLIKTRGQQVTLRCSSQSGHNTVSWYQQALGQGPQFIFQYYREEENGRGNFPPRFSGLQFPNYSSELNVNALELDDSALYLCASSEGQGRQETQYFGPGTRLLVL.